The entry below describes one T cell receptor (beta chain). Its matching antigen is unknown. The repertoire was sequenced with immunoSEQ multiplex PCR; TCRdb's copy has only in-frame clones and lacks some. The sample includes about 11,000 clones, about 60% of them seen just once. This sample was taken from a study of immune cell composition in non-small cell lung cancer. Study in general: Most cases were lung adenocarcinoma or squamous cell carcinoma. Whole-study findings and limits: Lung adenocarcinomas had lower top 10 clone scores and clonality than squamous tumours. Tumour-associated clones >0.5% occurred in under 35% of adenocarcinomas, roughly 80% of squamous.

The source of this sequence is a human donor with non-small cell lung cancer. The sample consisted of lung tumor tissue.

The CDR3 sequence: CASLRDRVSDEQFF. The CDR3 region has the DNA TGTGCCAGCCTCCGGGACAGGGTGTCCGATGAGCAGTTCTTC. The chain has TRBV27 and TRBJ2-1; 9 nucleotides agree with TRBD1. Trimming cost V 8 bases and J 8 bases; bases outside gene matches: 10. This CDR3 has 14 residues. The germline CDR1 and CDR2 sequences are MNHEY and SMNVEV (reference sequence).